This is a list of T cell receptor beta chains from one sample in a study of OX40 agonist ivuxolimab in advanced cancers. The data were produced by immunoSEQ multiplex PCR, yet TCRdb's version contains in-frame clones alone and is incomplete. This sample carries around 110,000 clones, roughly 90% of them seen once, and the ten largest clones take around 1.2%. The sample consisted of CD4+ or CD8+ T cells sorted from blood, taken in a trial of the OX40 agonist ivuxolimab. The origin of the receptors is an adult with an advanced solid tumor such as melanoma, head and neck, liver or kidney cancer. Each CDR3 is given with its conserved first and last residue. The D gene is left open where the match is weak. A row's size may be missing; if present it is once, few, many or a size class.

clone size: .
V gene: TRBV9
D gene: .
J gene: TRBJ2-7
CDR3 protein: CASSVDSRDYPFSEQYF
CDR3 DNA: TGTGCCAGCAGCGTAGATTCCCGGGATTACCCTTTTTCCGAGCAGTACTTC

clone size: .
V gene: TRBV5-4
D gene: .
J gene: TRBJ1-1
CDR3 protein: CASSEYRVEAEAFF
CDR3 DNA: TGTGCCAGCAGCGAGTACAGGGTGGAGGCTGAAGCTTTCTTT

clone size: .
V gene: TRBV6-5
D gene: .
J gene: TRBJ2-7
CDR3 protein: CASSYRTYEQYF
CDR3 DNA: TGTGCCAGCAGTTACCGGACGTACGAGCAGTACTTC

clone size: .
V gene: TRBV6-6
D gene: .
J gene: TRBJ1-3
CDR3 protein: CASTTASSGNTIYF
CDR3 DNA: TGTGCCAGCACGACCGCGAGCTCTGGAAACACCATATATTTT

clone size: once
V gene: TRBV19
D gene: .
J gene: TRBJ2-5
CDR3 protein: CATAGQTQETQYF
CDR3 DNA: TGTGCCACCGCGGGACAGACCCAAGAGACCCAGTACTTC

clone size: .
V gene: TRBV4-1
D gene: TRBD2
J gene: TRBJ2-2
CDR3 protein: CASHPGRAGAGELFF
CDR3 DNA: TGCGCCAGCCACCCCGGAAGAGCGGGGGCCGGGGAGCTGTTTTTT

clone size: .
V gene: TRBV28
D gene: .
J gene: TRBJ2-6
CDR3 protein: CASSLYGLSGANVLTF
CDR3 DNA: TGTGCCAGCAGTTTATATGGGCTCTCTGGGGCCAACGTCCTGACTTTC

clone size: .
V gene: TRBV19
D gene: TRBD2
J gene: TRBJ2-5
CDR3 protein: CASSKREIQETQYF
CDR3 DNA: TGTGCCAGTAGTAAGCGGGAGATCCAAGAGACCCAGTACTTC

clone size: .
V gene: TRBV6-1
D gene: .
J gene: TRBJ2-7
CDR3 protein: CASRGGFTYEQYF
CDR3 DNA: TGTGCCAGCAGGGGTGGCTTTACCTACGAGCAGTACTTC

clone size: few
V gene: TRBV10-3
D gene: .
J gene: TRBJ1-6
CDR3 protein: CAIKADPSSSSPLHF
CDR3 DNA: TGTGCCATCAAAGCGGACCCGTCCAGTAGTTCACCCCTCCACTTT

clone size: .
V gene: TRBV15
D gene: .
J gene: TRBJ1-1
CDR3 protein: CATSRDVREEAFF
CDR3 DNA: TGTGCCACCAGCAGAGATGTGAGGGAGGAAGCTTTCTTT

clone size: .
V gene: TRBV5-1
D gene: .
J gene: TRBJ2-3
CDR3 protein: CASSPFRGQTDTQYF
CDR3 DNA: TGCGCCAGCAGCCCATTCCGCGGACAGACAGATACGCAGTATTTT

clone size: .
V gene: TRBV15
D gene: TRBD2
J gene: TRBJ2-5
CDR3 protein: CATIPDGGGRALKRETQYF
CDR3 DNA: TGTGCCACCATCCCAGACGGGGGCGGGAGGGCCCTCAAACGAGAGACCCAGTACTTC

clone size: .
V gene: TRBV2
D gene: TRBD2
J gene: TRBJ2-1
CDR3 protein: CASSSSRGSLYNEQFF
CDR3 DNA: TGTGCCAGCAGCTCCTCGCGCGGGAGCCTCTACAATGAGCAGTTCTTC

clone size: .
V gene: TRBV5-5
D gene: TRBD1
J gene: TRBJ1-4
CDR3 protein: CASSFFRQGNEKLFF
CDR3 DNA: TGTGCCAGCAGCTTCTTCCGACAGGGGAATGAAAAACTGTTTTTT

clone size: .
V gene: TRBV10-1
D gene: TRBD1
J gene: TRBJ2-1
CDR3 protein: CASSKGTGRYNEQFF
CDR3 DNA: TGCGCCAGCAGCAAAGGGACAGGGCGGTACAATGAGCAGTTCTTC

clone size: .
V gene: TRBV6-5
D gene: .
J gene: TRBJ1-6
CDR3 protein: CASSFRVHNSPLHF
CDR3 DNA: TGTGCCAGCAGTTTCAGGGTTCATAATTCACCCCTCCACTTT

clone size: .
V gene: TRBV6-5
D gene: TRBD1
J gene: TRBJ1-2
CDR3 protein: CASSRQGYSYGYTF
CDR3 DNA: TGTGCCAGCAGCAGACAGGGATACAGCTATGGCTACACCTTC

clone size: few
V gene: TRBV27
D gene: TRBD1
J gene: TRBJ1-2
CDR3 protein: CASSRDGQAPYGYTF
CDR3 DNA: TGTGCCAGCAGTCGCGATGGACAGGCCCCATATGGCTACACCTTC

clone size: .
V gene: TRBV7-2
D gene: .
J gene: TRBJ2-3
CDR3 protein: CASSLVGQESTDTQYF
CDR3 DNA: TGTGCCAGCAGCTTAGTTGGCCAGGAAAGCACAGATACGCAGTATTTT

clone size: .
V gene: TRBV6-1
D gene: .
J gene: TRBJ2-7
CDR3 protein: CASSEASTEKQYF
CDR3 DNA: TGTGCCAGCAGTGAAGCGTCGACCGAAAAGCAGTACTTC

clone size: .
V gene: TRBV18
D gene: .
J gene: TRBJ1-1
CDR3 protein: CASSPGQGSAEAFF
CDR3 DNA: TGTGCCAGCTCACCGGGGCAGGGGAGCGCTGAAGCTTTCTTT

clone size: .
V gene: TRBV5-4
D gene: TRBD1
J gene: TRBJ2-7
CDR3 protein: CASSWGQGAAPSSYEQYF
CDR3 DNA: TGTGCCAGCAGCTGGGGACAGGGGGCGGCCCCTAGCTCCTACGAGCAGTACTTC

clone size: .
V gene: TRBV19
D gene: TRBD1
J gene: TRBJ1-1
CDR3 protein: CASSVRGLGGTEAFF
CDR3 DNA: TGTGCCAGTAGCGTAAGGGGGCTCGGAGGAACTGAAGCTTTCTTT

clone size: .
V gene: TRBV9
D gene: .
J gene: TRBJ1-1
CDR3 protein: CASSVINSEAFF
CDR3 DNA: TGTGCCAGCAGCGTAATAAACAGTGAAGCTTTCTTT

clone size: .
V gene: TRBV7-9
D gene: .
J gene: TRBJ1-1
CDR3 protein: CASSLWGDTEAFF
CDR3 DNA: TGTGCCAGCAGCTTATGGGGAGACACTGAAGCTTTCTTT